The 25 T cell receptor beta chains below were found in one sample sequenced in a study of blood T cell repertoires in COVID-19 (dated by TCRdb to 2020 to 2021). The library came from the immunoSEQ multiplex PCR assay. Sourced from immuneACCESS, this table was stored by TCRdb with only in-frame sequences that have V and J called. A share of the clones is absent; for the studies checked, an unresolved V gene accounts for under half, and the remainder has no known explanation. The sample table contains a few hundred thousand clones; only one count was recorded for around 90% of them. 2.1% of the sample is taken by the ten largest. The specimen sequenced was peripheral blood. The receptors come from a woman in her sixties with COVID-19, enrolled during active disease.

V is TRBV10-3 and J is TRBJ1-5; D perhaps matches TRBD1 (5 bases). The CDR3 is made up of 16 amino acids. CDR1 and CDR2 (germline): ENHRY, SYGVKD. V was shortened by 3 bases and J by 0 bases, with 12 bases between the two germline ends. The DNA of the CDR3 is TGTGCCATCAGTGATTTAGGGGTCTCTAGCAATCAGCCCCAGCATTTT. Amino acid sequence: CAISDLGVSSNQPQHF.

J is TRBJ1-2 and V is TRBV6-5; 7 bases are a match to TRBD1. Germline V gene sequence: CDR1 MNHEY, CDR2 SVGAGI. V shed 3 bases, J shed 4 bases, and the junction held 8 bases outside the gene matches. The CDR3 length is 15 residues. CDR3 nucleotides: TGTGCCAGCAGTTATGATTCCAGGGGGGTCTATGGCTACACCTTC. This encodes CASSYDSRGVYGYTF.

This clone was seen only once. V and J are TRBV5-1 and TRBJ1-2, with D maybe TRBD1 (5 bases). Germline CDR1 SGHRS, CDR2 YFSETQ. The V end lost 0 bases, the J end lost 6 bases, and 15 bases lay between the germline ends. The CDR3 covers 15 residues. The CDR3 nucleotides read TGCGCCAGCAGCTTGGAAGGGGCGGGGCTCAATGGCTACACCTTC. Protein: CASSLEGAGLNGYTF. Looking up the rest from reference TRBV5-1 and TRBJ1-2 gives the full variable domain: KAGVTQTPRYLIKTRGQQVTLSCSPISGHRSVSWYQQTPGQGLQFLFEYFSETQRNKGNFPGRFSGRQFSNSRSEMNVSTLELGDSALYLCASSLEGAGLNGYTFGSGTRLTVV.

The chain carries TRBV7-2 and TRBJ1-6, with 8 bases matching TRBD1. CDR1 is SGHTA, CDR2 FQGNSA, per germline. The junction had 2 bases not matched to a gene; V was cut back by 5 bases and J by 5 bases. The CDR3 runs to 14 residues. CDR3 bases: TGTGCCAGCAGCCAGGGACAGGATAATTCACCCCTCCACTTT. Amino acid sequence: CASSQGQDNSPLHF.

This chain connects TRBV10-3 to TRBJ1-2; TRBD1 matches at 12 bases. The CDR3 contains 13 residues. CDR1 is ENHRY, CDR2 SYGVKD, per germline. With V trimmed by 10 bases and J by 8 bases, 8 bases remained unmatched. DNA of the CDR3: TGTGCCACCCAGGGACAGGGGGCGACAGGCTACACCTTC. This sequence encodes CATQGQGATGYTF.

The V and J genes are TRBV5-4 and TRBJ2-1, with TRBD1 identical over 8 bases. Germline V gene lookup returns CDR1 SGHNT and CDR2 YYREEE (reference sequence). This CDR3 contains 14 residues. Trimming cost V 4 bases and J 5 bases; bases outside gene matches: 5. The CDR3 is CASSMTGANNEQFF. The CDR3 nucleotides are TGTGCCAGCAGCATGACAGGGGCGAACAATGAGCAGTTCTTC. Full variable domain (rest looked up from reference TRBV5-4 and TRBJ2-1): ETGVTQSPTHLIKTRGQQVTLRCSSQSGHNTVSWYQQALGQGPQFIFQYYREEENGRGNFPPRFSGLQFPNYSSELNVNALELDDSALYLCASSMTGANNEQFFGPGTRLTVL.

The CDR3 DNA is TGTGCCATCAGTGATGGGTACAGGAACCCGGGCACTGAAGCTTTCTTT. It specifies CAISDGYRNPGTEAFF. This rearrangement joins TRBV10-3 to TRBJ1-1, with D perhaps matching TRBD1 (5 bases). Trimming removed 3 bases from V and 4 bases from J, with 18 bases in between. CDR1 and CDR2 (germline): ENHRY, SYGVKD. The CDR3 extends over 16 amino acids.

The chain's CDR3 is CASSFGGAGETQYF. The CDR3 nucleotides read TGTGCCAGCAGCTTTGGGGGGGCCGGGGAGACCCAGTACTTC. This rearrangement joins TRBV7-8 to TRBJ2-5; D is possibly TRBD2 (7 bases). The CDR3 is made up of 14 amino acids. CDR1 and CDR2 from the germline V gene are SGHVS and FQNEAQ. The germline V and J ends were trimmed by 3 bases and 5 bases, with 13 bases remaining between them.

The chain joins TRBV2 to TRBJ1-2, with 8 bases lining up with TRBD1. Germline loops: CDR1 SNHLY, CDR2 FYNNEI. The CDR3 covers 15 residues. V gave up 5 bases and J gave up 7 bases; unmatched junction bases: 12. The CDR3 is CASSSQRQGAGGYTF. The DNA of the CDR3 is TGTGCCAGCAGTTCTCAGCGGCAGGGGGCTGGTGGCTACACCTTC.

The chain combines TRBV30 with TRBJ1-1, with D unresolved. CDR1 GTSNPN and CDR2 SVGIG come from the germline V gene (reference sequence). The CDR3 is made up of 13 amino acids. V lost 0 bases to trimming and J lost 1 base, with 6 bases between them. Here the CDR3 reads CAWSVLANTEAFF. The CDR3 coding sequence is TGTGCCTGGAGTGTACTCGCGAACACTGAAGCTTTCTTT.

The rearrangement uses TRBV19 and TRBJ1-4, with 8 bases identical to TRBD1. V gave up 6 bases and J gave up 8 bases; unmatched junction bases: 5. The CDR3 runs to 13 residues. Germline CDR1 LNHDA, CDR2 SQIVND (reference sequence). The CDR3 loop reads CASRGTGDEKLFF. The CDR3 bases are TGTGCCAGTAGAGGGACAGGAGACGAAAAACTGTTTTTT.

The rearrangement links TRBV30 to TRBJ2-7; D ambiguous. CDR1 is GTSNPN, CDR2 SVGIG, per germline (reference sequence). The CDR3 extends over 12 amino acids. V gave up 2 bases and J gave up 2 bases, with 7 bases separating them. The CDR3 DNA reads as TGTGCCTGGAGTTCTGTTCCCTACGAGCAGTACTTC. Translated, it gives CAWSSVPYEQYF.

The chain recombines TRBV19 with TRBJ1-2; a possible D gene is TRBD1 (6 bases). V was cut by 8 bases and J by 4 bases, with 11 bases left in between. This CDR3 has 12 amino acids. Germline V lookup: CDR1 LNHDA, CDR2 SQIVND (reference sequence). This CDR3 is CASARTVYGYTF. In nucleotides, the CDR3 is TGTGCCAGTGCCCGGACAGTCTATGGCTACACCTTC.

The gene calls are TRBV18 and TRBJ1-1; TRBD1 matches 11 bases. CDR1 is KGHSH and CDR2 is LQKENI in the germline V gene. The CDR3 spans 16 residues. The V and J ends lost 3 bases and 4 bases, in that order; junction bases with no gene match: 7. The CDR3 sequence: CASSPGTGGLGTEAFF. CDR3 bases: TGTGCCAGCTCACCGGGGACAGGGGGTTTGGGCACTGAAGCTTTCTTT.

The chain uses TRBV10-2 and TRBJ1-5; D is unresolved. Germline V gives CDR1 WSHSY, CDR2 SAAADI. The V and J ends lost 4 bases and 7 bases respectively, with 11 bases between them. This CDR3 spans 13 amino acids. CDR3 protein: CASSGGFRQPQHF. Written as DNA, the CDR3 is TGCGCCAGCAGTGGAGGGTTCAGACAGCCCCAGCATTTT.

The rearrangement links TRBV6-1 to TRBJ1-2, with D perhaps matching TRBD1 (5 bases). The germline V gene has CDR1 MNHNS and CDR2 SASEGT. The CDR3 totals 14 residues. V was cut by 3 bases and J by 4 bases, with 12 bases left in between. CDR3 coding DNA: TGTGCCAGCAGTGATGGACAACCCGGCTATGGCTACACCTTC. Residues: CASSDGQPGYGYTF.

V gene TRBV10-3 combines with J gene TRBJ1-1; 7 bases are a match to TRBD1. V lost 11 bases and J lost 0; bases outside the gene matches: 6. The CDR3 length is 13 residues. Germline V CDR1 and CDR2: ENHRY, SYGVKD. As DNA, the CDR3 is TGTGCCTACGGACAGGTCCTGAACACTGAAGCTTTCTTT. As protein: CAYGQVLNTEAFF.

CDR3 nucleotide sequence: TGCGCCAGCAGCGCCGGGAGGGGGAGCGGGAATTCACCCCTCCACTTT. Translation: CASSAGRGSGNSPLHF. The chain joins TRBV5-1 to TRBJ1-6; perhaps TRBD1 as D (6 bases). The CDR3 sequence is 16 residues long. V was pared by 4 bases and J by 7 bases, with 18 bases between. Germline CDR1 and CDR2: SGHRS and YFSETQ.

CDR3 nucleotides: TGTGCCAGCAGAACGACAGGGAAGGAGAGAAACACCATATATTTT. This sequence encodes CASRTTGKERNTIYF. V and J are TRBV27 and TRBJ1-3, with 7 bases that match TRBD1. This CDR3 spans 15 amino acids. Looked up from germline, CDR1 is MNHEY and CDR2 is SMNVEV (reference sequence). V lost 6 bases and J lost 5; bases outside the gene matches: 10.

This sequence joins TRBV6-4 and TRBJ1-6, with D possibly TRBD1 on 6 matching bases. The CDR3 loop spans 14 amino acids. Trimming removed 4 bases at V and 7 bases at J, with 11 bases between. From germline, CDR1 is MRHNA and CDR2 SNTAGT. This CDR3 reads CASSVEGGNSPLHF. The CDR3 coding sequence is TGTGCCAGCAGTGTAGAAGGGGGAAATTCACCCCTCCACTTT.

This clone was observed a handful of times. The rearrangement joins TRBV15 to TRBJ1-6; no firm D call. Germline CDR1 reads LNHNV; CDR2 reads YYDKDF (reference sequence). V shed 6 bases and J shed 2 bases, with 11 bases lying between them. This CDR3 region has 15 residues. The CDR3 coding sequence is TGTGCCACCAGGGCGGCATCCCCCTATAATTCACCCCTCCACTTT. As protein: CATRAASPYNSPLHF.

This chain uses TRBV30 with TRBJ2-1; 9 bases are shared with TRBD1. Looked up from germline, CDR1 is GTSNPN and CDR2 is SVGIG (reference sequence). CDR3 length: 14 residues. V shed 6 bases, J shed 7 bases, and the junction held 10 bases outside the gene matches. CDR3 loop: CACIQGALSNEQFF. The CDR3 region has the DNA TGTGCCTGTATACAGGGGGCGCTAAGTAATGAGCAGTTCTTC.

This chain joins TRBV11-2 and TRBJ1-3; D not resolved. Germline-derived CDR1 and CDR2 are SGHAT and FQNNGV. The CDR3 runs 14 residues. V was trimmed by 3 bases and J by 2 bases, leaving 8 bases between them. CDR3 loop: CASSFAGPGNTIYF. The CDR3, as DNA: TGTGCCAGCAGCTTTGCCGGTCCTGGAAACACCATATATTTT.

The chain is built from TRBV2 and TRBJ2-1; the D is unclear. The CDR3 extends over 13 amino acids. The germline V and J ends were trimmed by 10 bases and 5 bases, with 15 bases remaining between them. Germline values: CDR1 SNHLY, CDR2 FYNNEI. The CDR3 nucleotides are TGTGCCACCAAGTTACTGGAGAACAATGAGCAGTTCTTC. Its protein product is CATKLLENNEQFF. Full variable domain (missing parts from reference TRBV2 and TRBJ2-1): EPEVTQTPSHQVTQMGQEVILRCVPISNHLYFYWYRQILGQKVEFLVSFYNNEISEKSEIFDDQFSVERPDGSNFTLKIRSTKLEDSAMYFCATKLLENNEQFFGPGTRLTVL.

Remarks on this clone: This specimen includes other DNA sequences encoding the same CDR3. CDR3 amino acids: CASSQGQDYGYTF. DNA of the CDR3: TGTGCCAGCAGCCAGGGACAGGACTATGGCTACACCTTC. This chain joins TRBV3-1 (or the pseudogene TRBV3-2) and TRBJ1-2, with 8 nucleotides matching TRBD1. From germline, CDR1 is LGHDT and CDR2 YNNKEL (reference sequence). V trimming: 3 bases; J trimming: 3 bases; junction bases outside the gene matches: 0. This CDR3 has 13 amino acids.